The clone carrying this TCR beta chain has at least ten counts. The ends lost 5 bases at V and 4 bases at J; junction bases unmatched: 8. The CDR3 is 14 residues long. Germline V gene sequence: CDR1 SEHNR, CDR2 FQNEAQ (reference sequence). Alongside a J-beta primer mix, a sample-barcoded 5' primer served in a second PCR lasting roughly 7 to 12 cycles. TCRdb re-derived calls from the 5' RACE reads in MiXCR, one entry per CDR3 protein. Here the sample spans 550,000 to 800,000 distinct CDR3 sequences, about 30% being singletons. These data originate in a study of blood T cells in healthy people across ages.

The sequence was obtained from a woman older than 75 in good health. V is TRBV7-9 and J is TRBJ2-7; TRBD1 matches at 7 bases. Sequencing was done on a sample of blood. Here the CDR3 reads CASSLGTVLYEQYF. CDR3 in DNA: TGTGCCAGCAGCCTGGGGACAGTTTTATACGAGCAGTACTTC.